This TCR beta chain was sequenced for a study of radiotherapy plus CTLA-4 blockade in lung cancer. Across the whole study: Among enrolled patients, roughly 20% responded and around 30% achieved disease control.

Study-level points and caveats: Researchers report tumor-derived TCR clones expanding in blood after radiotherapy plus ipilimumab.

V lost 5 bases to trimming and J lost 4 bases; unmatched junction nucleotides: 13. Germline V CDR1 and CDR2: SGHTA, FQGNSA. The CDR3 covers 16 residues. A note on this clone: Its antigen is not known.

Data came from immunoSEQ multiplex PCR; TCRdb stores just in-frame clones and leaves some out. The sample gives some 96,000 clones, about 90% of which show up once; 4.9% is in the top ten. The sequencing used peripheral blood, collected from a patient treated with radiotherapy plus ipilimumab. The chain employs TRBV7-2 and TRBJ1-1, with 7 bases matching TRBD1. The sequence was collected from a human donor with non-small cell lung cancer that progressed on radiotherapy plus ipilimumab. In DNA form, the CDR3 reads TGTGCCAGCAGCCGAAAGGGGGCGCCCCGTGTCACTGAAGCTTTCTTT. This codes for CASSRKGAPRVTEAFF.